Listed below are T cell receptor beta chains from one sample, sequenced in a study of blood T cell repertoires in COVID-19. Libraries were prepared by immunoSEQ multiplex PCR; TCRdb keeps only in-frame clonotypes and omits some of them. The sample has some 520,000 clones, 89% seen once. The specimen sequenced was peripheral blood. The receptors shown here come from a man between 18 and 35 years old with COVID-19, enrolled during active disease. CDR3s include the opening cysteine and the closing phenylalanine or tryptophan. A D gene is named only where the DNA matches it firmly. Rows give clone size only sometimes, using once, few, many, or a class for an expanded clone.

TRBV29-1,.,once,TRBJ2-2,CSAGGLTGELFF
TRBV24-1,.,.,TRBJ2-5,CATSVGRGREETQYF
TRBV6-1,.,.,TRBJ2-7,CASSETDSHEQYF
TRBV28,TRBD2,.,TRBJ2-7,CASSSSGTSRVEQYF
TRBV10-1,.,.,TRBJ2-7,CASSGQPLGEQYF
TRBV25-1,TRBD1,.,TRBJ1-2,CASRGGQGQGYTF
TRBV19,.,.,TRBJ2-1,CASSVRDSSSYNEQFF
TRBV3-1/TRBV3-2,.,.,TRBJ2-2,CATKNQGSTGELFF
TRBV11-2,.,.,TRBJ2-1,CASSLDVLAGEQFF
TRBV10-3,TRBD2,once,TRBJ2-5,CAISEVAGGEETQYF
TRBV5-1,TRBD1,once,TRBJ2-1,CASSLIRDSLYNEQFF
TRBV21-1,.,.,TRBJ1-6,CASRLTWDRGPNNSPLHF